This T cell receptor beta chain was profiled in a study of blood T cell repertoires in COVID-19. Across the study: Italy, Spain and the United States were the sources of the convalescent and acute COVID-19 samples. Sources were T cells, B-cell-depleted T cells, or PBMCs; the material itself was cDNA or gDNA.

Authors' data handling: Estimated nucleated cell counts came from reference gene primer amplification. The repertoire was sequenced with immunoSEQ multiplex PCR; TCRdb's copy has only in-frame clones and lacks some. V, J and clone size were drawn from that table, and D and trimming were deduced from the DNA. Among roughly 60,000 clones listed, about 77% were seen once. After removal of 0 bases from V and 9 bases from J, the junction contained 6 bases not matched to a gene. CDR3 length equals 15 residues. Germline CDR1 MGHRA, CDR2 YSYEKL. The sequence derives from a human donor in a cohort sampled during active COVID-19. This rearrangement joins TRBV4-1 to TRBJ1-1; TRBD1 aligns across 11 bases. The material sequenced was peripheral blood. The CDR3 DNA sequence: TGCGCCAGCAGCCAAGACGGACAGGGGGCAACTAAAGCTTTCTTT. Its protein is CASSQDGQGATKAFF.